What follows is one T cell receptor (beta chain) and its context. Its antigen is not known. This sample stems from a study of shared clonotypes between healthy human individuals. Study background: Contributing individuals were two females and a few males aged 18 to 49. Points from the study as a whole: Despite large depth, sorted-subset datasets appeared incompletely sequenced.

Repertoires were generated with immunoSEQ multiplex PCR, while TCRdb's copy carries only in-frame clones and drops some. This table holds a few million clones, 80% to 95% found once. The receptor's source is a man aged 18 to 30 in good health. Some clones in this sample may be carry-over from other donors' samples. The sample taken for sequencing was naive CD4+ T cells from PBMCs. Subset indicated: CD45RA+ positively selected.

The CDR3 sequence is CASSTGTGGSNEQFF. CDR3 in DNA: TGTGCCAGCAGCACCGGGACAGGGGGCTCCAATGAGCAGTTCTTC. The chain carries TRBV5-6 and TRBJ2-1; 12 bases are a match to TRBD1. V shed 4 bases, J shed 6 bases, and the junction held 5 bases outside the gene matches. The CDR3 runs to 15 residues. Germline lookup yields CDR1 SGHDT and CDR2 YYEEEE.